The 32 T cell receptor beta chains in this list originate from one sample, sequenced in a study of Ad26.COV2.S vaccination and SARS-CoV-2 variants listed by TCRdb under 2021. Reading the label with the study, this specimen's treatment or condition is: about 20 received Ad26.COV2.S at low or high dose, single or two shots; five or six received placebo; per-sample allocation not given. For vaccine and placebo recipients, the sequenced repertoires came from samples collected on day 63 after the first injection. Receptor libraries were prepared by the immunoSEQ multiplex PCR assay. TCRdb stores this immuneACCESS table with in-frame sequences only. Part of the clones is absent; in the studies checked, under half of the shortfall reflects unresolved V genes, and no reason is known for the rest. Recorded for this sample are roughly 300,000 clones; around 89% of them occurred a single time. In total, the top ten clones hold approximately 5% of the sample.

This sample comprised peripheral blood, obtained in a trial of Ad26.COV2.S vaccine versus placebo. These receptors were obtained from a person aged 18-65 years who received the Ad26.COV2.S COVID-19 vaccine or a placebo.

The V call is TRBV28, the J call TRBJ2-5, with 11 bases that match TRBD2. In germline, CDR1 is MDHEN, CDR2 SYDVKM. The trim removed 7 bases at V and 5 bases at J, leaving 6 bases unmatched. This CDR3 region has 14 residues. The CDR3 here is CASTLAGVAETQYF. The DNA for the CDR3 is TGTGCCAGCACACTAGCGGGAGTGGCGGAGACCCAGTACTTC.

The CDR3 bases are TGTGCCAGCAGGGTCAGGGGGGACACTGAAGCTTTCTTT. Translating gives CASRVRGDTEAFF. This rearrangement joins TRBV12-3 or TRBV12-4 to TRBJ1-1; the match to TRBD1 covers 7 bases. The CDR3 spans 13 residues. The junction had 4 bases not matched to a gene; V was cut back by 6 bases and J by 3 bases.

V is TRBV15 and J is TRBJ2-5; 10 positions agree with TRBD1. The CDR3 spans 15 residues. CDR1 and CDR2 (germline): LNHNV, YYDKDF (reference sequence). V was clipped by 5 bases and J by 3 bases; unmatched bases: 6. The CDR3 region has the DNA TGTGCCACCAGCCCCGCGACAGGGGGCGAAGAGACCCAGTACTTC. Encoded protein: CATSPATGGEETQYF.

V usage is TRBV9 and J usage is TRBJ2-1, with D possibly TRBD2 on 5 matching bases. The CDR3 consists of 13 residues. Trimming pared 5 bases from V and 4 bases from J, leaving 10 bases between. Germline V gene data show CDR1 as SGDLS and CDR2 as YYNGEE. The CDR3 sequence is CASREDGYNEQFF. CDR3 sequence (DNA): TGTGCCAGCAGGGAGGACGGTTACAATGAGCAGTTCTTC.

The chain combines TRBV7-3 with TRBJ2-6; D uncertain. Germline CDR1 reads SGHTA; CDR2 reads FQGTGA. Trimming took off 5 bases at V and 4 bases at J, with 15 bases between the two ends. This CDR3 has 16 amino acids. Here the CDR3 reads CASSPSEAQGANVLTF. In DNA form, the CDR3 reads TGTGCCAGCAGCCCCTCCGAGGCCCAGGGGGCCAACGTCCTGACTTTC.

The chain links TRBV6-5 to TRBJ2-7; no clear D. The CDR3 is 14 amino acids. Trimming pared 2 bases from V and 6 bases from J, leaving 14 bases between. Per the germline V gene, CDR1 is MNHEY and CDR2 is SVGAGI. The CDR3 DNA sequence: TGTGCCAGCAGTTACGCAACTCAGGTTTCCGAGCAGTACTTC. Its translation: CASSYATQVSEQYF.

The chain recombines TRBV5-6 with TRBJ1-5; possible D gene TRBD1, 6 bases. Germline V gene data show CDR1 as SGHDT and CDR2 as YYEEEE. The germline V and J ends were trimmed by 2 bases and 0 bases, with 21 bases remaining between them. This CDR3 comprises 19 residues. CDR3 loop: CASSFSEGHLHYSNQPQHF. CDR3 sequence (DNA): TGTGCCAGCAGCTTCTCTGAGGGACACCTACATTATAGCAATCAGCCCCAGCATTTT.

The rearrangement links TRBV4-1 to TRBJ2-7, with D hard to call. Germline V gene data show CDR1 as MGHRA and CDR2 as YSYEKL. Between the trimmed V and J ends, which lost 2 bases and 5 bases, there was a span of 13 bases. The CDR3 loop spans 14 amino acids. The chain's CDR3 is CASSQQGNIDEQYF. The CDR3, as DNA: TGCGCCAGCAGCCAACAAGGAAACATTGACGAGCAGTACTTC.

V is TRBV28 and J is TRBJ1-4; maybe TRBD1 (5 bases). Germline CDR1 and CDR2: MDHEN and SYDVKM. The CDR3 length is 16 residues. V was cut by 5 bases and J by 8 bases, with 21 bases left in between. The CDR3 DNA is TGTGCCAGCAGTCCCCCGTCGGGGGGGGGAGGAGAAAAACTGTTTTTT. Translation: CASSPPSGGGGEKLFF.

This chain joins TRBV2 and TRBJ2-3, with 9 bases that match TRBD1. The CDR3 contains 12 residues. Germline assignment: CDR1 SNHLY and CDR2 FYNNEI. After removal of 8 bases from V and 6 bases from J, the junction contained 3 bases not matched to a gene. In DNA, the CDR3 is TGTGCCAGCCGGACAGGGGAGGATACGCAGTATTTT. It encodes CASRTGEDTQYF.

The gene calls are TRBV6-1 and TRBJ2-7; D is unclear. Germline V CDR1 and CDR2: MNHNS, SASEGT. The CDR3 has 13 residues. V lost 2 bases and J 2 bases, leaving 7 bases between the germline ends. The CDR3 spells CASSESRTYEQYF. CDR3 bases: TGTGCCAGCAGTGAAAGTCGCACCTACGAGCAGTACTTC.

The J gene is TRBJ1-2, the V gene TRBV2; weak D call: TRBD1 (5 bases). The germline CDR1 and CDR2 sequences are SNHLY and FYNNEI. V was trimmed by 6 bases and J by 0 bases, leaving 11 bases between them. The CDR3 is 14 residues long. The CDR3, as DNA: TGTGCCAGCAGCGGACGGGGGGCTAACTATGGCTACACCTTC. It codes for CASSGRGANYGYTF.

This chain uses TRBV7-2 with TRBJ1-1; no clear D. Germline loops: CDR1 SGHTA, CDR2 FQGNSA. The CDR3 spans 14 residues. V lost 5 bases, J lost 1 base, and 11 bases lay in between. CDR3 sequence (DNA): TGTGCCAGCAGCCAAACGGCCAGGAACACTGAAGCTTTCTTT. This encodes CASSQTARNTEAFF.

The chain uses TRBV7-2 and TRBJ2-2; weak D call: TRBD1 (6 bases). The CDR3 has 17 residues. Germline V gene data show CDR1 as SGHTA and CDR2 as FQGNSA. With 5 bases removed from V and 2 bases from J, the gap between germline ends came to 18 bases. In DNA, the CDR3 is TGTGCCAGCAGCCGCCCCCCCGGACAGTTAAACACCGGGGAGCTGTTTTTT. This translates into CASSRPPGQLNTGELFF.

V is TRBV20-1 and J is TRBJ2-3, with 9 bases lining up with TRBD2. Germline V gene data show CDR1 as DFQATT and CDR2 as SNEGSKA (reference sequence). The CDR3 length is 14 residues. After removal of 3 bases from V and 0 bases from J, the junction contained 1 base not matched to a gene. DNA of the CDR3: TGCAGTGCTAGTAGCGGGGGTAGCACAGATACGCAGTATTTT. This translates into CSASSGGSTDTQYF.

The V call is TRBV10-3, the J call TRBJ1-1; no definite D call. Germline CDR1 ENHRY, CDR2 SYGVKD. The CDR3 length is 13 residues. Trimming took 10 bases from V and 0 from J, leaving 12 bases between them. The CDR3 region has the DNA TGTGCCAACAAACAGAGCATGAACACTGAAGCTTTCTTT. Amino acid sequence: CANKQSMNTEAFF.

On this clone: In the same sample, other DNA sequences code for this CDR3. This chain uses TRBV27 with TRBJ1-2, with unresolved D. V shed 0 bases and J shed 2 bases, with 4 bases lying between them. Germline CDR1 is MNHEY and CDR2 is SMNVEV (reference sequence). The CDR3 has 13 residues. Here the CDR3 DNA reads TGTGCCAGCAGTTTATCAGGGAACTATGGCTACACCTTC. Amino acid sequence: CASSLSGNYGYTF.

The J gene is TRBJ1-5, the V gene TRBV28, with TRBD1 identical over 9 bases. V trimming: 6 bases; J trimming: 0 bases; junction bases outside the gene matches: 15. Germline V gene data show CDR1 as MDHEN and CDR2 as SYDVKM. The CDR3 spans 19 residues. CDR3 nucleotide sequence: TGTGCCAGCAGCGCCACGATGGGACAGGGCCTATATAGCAATCAGCCCCAGCATTTT. Residues: CASSATMGQGLYSNQPQHF.

V and J are TRBV6-2 or TRBV6-3 and TRBJ2-2; 11 bases agree with TRBD1. Germline V gene lookup returns CDR1 MNHEY and CDR2 SVGEGT. This CDR3 comprises 18 residues. The trim removed 2 bases at V and 2 bases at J, leaving 7 bases unmatched. Written as DNA, the CDR3 is TGTGCCAGCAGTTACAGAGGACAGGGGGCCTTAAACACCGGGGAGCTGTTTTTT. Protein sequence: CASSYRGQGALNTGELFF.

This chain joins TRBV7-9 and TRBJ2-1; D is perhaps TRBD2 (5 bases). CDR1 is SEHNR, CDR2 FQNEAQ, per germline (reference sequence). The CDR3 extends over 14 amino acids. Trimming cost V 0 bases and J 9 bases, with 12 bases left between them. CDR3 loop: CASSLAGSAGEQFF. The CDR3 bases are TGTGCCAGCAGCTTAGCGGGGAGTGCCGGTGAGCAGTTCTTC.

The rearrangement links TRBV7-2 to TRBJ2-7; D possibly corresponds to TRBD2 (5 bases). The CDR3 length is 13 residues. V lost 2 bases, J lost 6 bases, and 11 bases lay in between. The V gene's germline CDR1 is SGHTA and CDR2 FQGNSA. The CDR3 bases are TGTGCCAGCAGCTTAAAGGCCGGGATCGAGCAGTACTTC. Its protein product is CASSLKAGIEQYF.

The genes are TRBV7-9 and TRBJ1-1; TRBD1 might be the D (5 bases). Looked up from germline, CDR1 is SEHNR and CDR2 is FQNEAQ (reference sequence). CDR3 size: 16 residues. Trimming pared 5 bases from V and 1 base from J, leaving 17 bases between. This chain's CDR3 is CASSPPLAGKNTEAFF. The CDR3 DNA is TGTGCCAGCAGCCCACCTTTGGCAGGGAAGAACACTGAAGCTTTCTTT.

DNA for the CDR3: TGTGCCAGCAGCCAACCAGGGGTCCGTAGGGAGCGGGGCGAGCAGTACTTC. Translating gives CASSQPGVRRERGEQYF. This chain uses TRBV4-2 with TRBJ2-7; maybe TRBD2 (7 bases). The V end lost 2 bases, the J end lost 6 bases, and 23 bases lay between the germline ends. The germline V gene has CDR1 LGHNA and CDR2 YNFKEQ. CDR3 size: 17 residues.

The chain recombines TRBV9 with TRBJ1-2; maybe TRBD1 (5 bases). The V end was cut by 4 bases, the J end by 6 bases, with 13 bases between. The CDR3 sequence is 13 residues long. Per the germline V gene, CDR1 is SGDLS and CDR2 is YYNGEE. CDR3 region: CASSQALGDGYTF. In DNA form, the CDR3 reads TGTGCCAGCAGCCAGGCCTTGGGGGATGGCTACACCTTC.

J is TRBJ2-6 and V is TRBV27; 8 bases are a match to TRBD1. Germline CDR1 and CDR2: MNHEY and SMNVEV (reference sequence). V shed 5 bases, J shed 1 base, and the junction held 7 bases outside the gene matches. The CDR3 consists of 17 residues. The CDR3 nucleotides read TGTGCCAGCAGTCCAGGACAGGGCCGGTCTGGGGCCAACGTCCTGACTTTC. It codes for CASSPGQGRSGANVLTF. Full variable domain (outside the CDR3, taken from reference TRBV27 and TRBJ2-6): EAQVTQNPRYLITVTGKKLTVTCSQNMNHEYMSWYRQDPGLGLRQIYYSMNVEVTDKGDVPEGYKVSRKEKRNFPLILESPSPNQTSLYFCASSPGQGRSGANVLTFGAGSRLTVL.

The chain has TRBV19 and TRBJ2-1; 10 positions match TRBD2. The germline V gene has CDR1 LNHDA and CDR2 SQIVND (reference sequence). V lost 3 bases to trimming and J lost 5 bases; unmatched junction nucleotides: 4. The CDR3 runs 15 residues. CDR3 sequence (DNA): TGTGCCAGTAGTATTCTAGCGGGAGAGCACAATGAGCAGTTCTTC. Amino acid sequence: CASSILAGEHNEQFF.

As concerns this clone: Within the sample, other DNA sequences also encode this same CDR3. The chain uses TRBV28 and TRBJ2-7; D not certain. Deletions cut 3 bases from V and 1 base from J, with 4 bases between. Germline assignment: CDR1 MDHEN and CDR2 SYDVKM. This CDR3 is built from 12 residues. CDR3 coding DNA: TGTGCCAGCAGTTTTGGGTCCTACGAGCAGTACTTC. Its translation: CASSFGSYEQYF.

The V call is TRBV28, the J call TRBJ2-5; 13 nucleotides agree with TRBD2. Per germline, CDR1 MDHEN and CDR2 SYDVKM. Trimming at V came to 5 bases and at J to 5 bases, leaving 11 bases not matched to a gene. This CDR3 region has 17 residues. The chain's CDR3 is CASSAELAGGPSETQYF. CDR3 nucleotides: TGTGCCAGCAGTGCCGAACTAGCGGGAGGGCCTTCGGAGACCCAGTACTTC.

The chain couples TRBV2 to TRBJ1-2, with D perhaps matching TRBD1 (6 bases). The germline V and J ends were trimmed by 7 bases and 4 bases, with 16 bases remaining between them. The CDR3 loop spans 14 amino acids. Per the germline V gene, CDR1 is SNHLY and CDR2 is FYNNEI. The CDR3 sequence: CASTLPGTIYGYTF. The CDR3 DNA is TGTGCCAGCACTCTCCCCGGGACAATCTATGGCTACACCTTC.

The chain employs TRBV25-1 and TRBJ2-7; D not certain. Trimming left V 5 bases short and J 5 bases short, with 13 bases between. Germline V lookup: CDR1 MGHDK, CDR2 SYGVNS. This CDR3 is 13 amino acids long. This CDR3 reads CASSLGFIDEQYF. The CDR3 DNA reads as TGTGCCAGCAGTCTCGGGTTTATCGACGAGCAGTACTTC.

CDR3: CASSGRTRQETQYF. CDR3 in DNA: TGTGCCAGCAGTGGGCGGACTAGGCAAGAGACCCAGTACTTC. This chain connects TRBV28 to TRBJ2-5; 7 bases are a match to TRBD2. CDR1 MDHEN and CDR2 SYDVKM come from the germline V gene. The CDR3 consists of 14 residues. The V and J ends lost 5 bases and 2 bases, in that order; junction bases with no gene match: 5.

The genes are TRBV27 and TRBJ2-6; no firm D call. The CDR3 spans 16 residues. The ends were cut back, 3 bases at V and 0 bases at J, with 9 bases in the middle. Germline CDR1 is MNHEY and CDR2 is SMNVEV (reference sequence). In nucleotides, the CDR3 is TGTGCCAGCAGTTTGGGTCTGGACTCTGGGGCCAACGTCCTGACTTTC. Translation: CASSLGLDSGANVLTF.